One sample yielded the 8 T cell receptor beta chains listed below, sequenced in a study of blood T cell repertoires in COVID-19. Profiled with immunoSEQ multiplex PCR; TCRdb holds only in-frame clones, not every one. The sample records approximately 150,000 clones, roughly 77% being singletons. The sample consisted of peripheral blood. These receptors came from a man aged 55 to 70 with acute or convalescent COVID-19.

The V and J genes are TRBV18 and TRBJ2-7; 9 bases match TRBD1. The CDR3 spans 15 residues. The V segment lost 5 bases and the J segment 2 bases; nucleotides outside the gene matches: 7. Germline V lookup: CDR1 KGHSH, CDR2 LQKENI. CDR3 coding DNA: TGTGCCAGCTCAAGCCCGGGACAGGGTACCTACGAGCAGTACTTC. The encoded protein is CASSSPGQGTYEQYF.

The rearrangement uses TRBV7-2 and TRBJ2-5; 10 positions match TRBD1. CDR1 and CDR2 from the germline V gene are SGHTA and FQGNSA. The CDR3 spans 15 residues. The ends lost 2 bases at V and 2 bases at J; junction bases unmatched: 2. As DNA, the CDR3 is TGTGCCAGCAGCTTAATGGGACAGGGGCAAGAGACCCAGTACTTC. Amino acids: CASSLMGQGQETQYF.

The chain couples TRBV5-5 to TRBJ1-5; D is undetermined. This CDR3 has 15 amino acids. CDR1 SGHKS and CDR2 YYEKEE come from the germline V gene (reference sequence). V shed 0 bases and J shed 5 bases, with 12 bases lying between them. The CDR3 loop is CASSLGREKDQPQHF. In DNA, the CDR3 is TGTGCCAGCAGCTTGGGTAGGGAGAAGGATCAGCCCCAGCATTTT.

V is TRBV29-1 and J is TRBJ2-1; 9 bases fit TRBD2. CDR3 length equals 15 residues. CDR1 is SQVTM and CDR2 is ANQGSEA in the germline V gene. Trimming cost V 7 bases and J 4 bases; bases outside gene matches: 11. CDR3 region: CSAGGPSGTYNEQFF. In DNA, the CDR3 is TGCAGCGCCGGGGGGCCTAGCGGGACTTACAATGAGCAGTTCTTC.

V usage is TRBV24-1 and J usage is TRBJ1-5, with D possibly being TRBD1 (5 bases). Between the trimmed V and J ends, which lost 2 bases and 7 bases, there was a span of 14 bases. Germline assignment: CDR1 KGHDR and CDR2 SFDVKD. The CDR3 runs to 15 residues. The CDR3 DNA reads TGTGCCACCAGTGATTCCCGGGGGGATTGGCAGCCCCAGCATTTT. Protein: CATSDSRGDWQPQHF.

The chain links TRBV19 to TRBJ1-2; 7 positions agree with TRBD1. Germline V gene sequence: CDR1 LNHDA, CDR2 SQIVND (reference sequence). V lost 0 bases and J lost 2; bases outside the gene matches: 9. The CDR3 is 17 residues long. CDR3 amino acids: CASSIDSPGQKNYGYTF. In DNA form, the CDR3 reads TGTGCCAGTAGTATAGATTCCCCGGGACAGAAAAACTATGGCTACACCTTC.

CDR3 loop: CASSPSGRVGYTF. The CDR3 region has the DNA TGTGCCAGTAGTCCCAGTGGGCGAGTTGGCTACACCTTC. V is TRBV19 and J is TRBJ1-2; no clear D gene. This CDR3 spans 13 amino acids. Germline CDR1 LNHDA, CDR2 SQIVND (reference sequence). Trimming took 5 bases from V and 7 from J, leaving 14 bases between them.

J is TRBJ1-4 and V is TRBV27; D unresolved. Germline values: CDR1 MNHEY, CDR2 SMNVEV (reference sequence). The V and J ends lost 8 bases and 4 bases respectively, with 14 bases between them. The CDR3 covers 14 residues. The CDR3 DNA follows: TGTGCCAGCGGGAGAAAGCAGCATAATGAAAAACTGTTTTTT. Amino acid sequence: CASGRKQHNEKLFF.